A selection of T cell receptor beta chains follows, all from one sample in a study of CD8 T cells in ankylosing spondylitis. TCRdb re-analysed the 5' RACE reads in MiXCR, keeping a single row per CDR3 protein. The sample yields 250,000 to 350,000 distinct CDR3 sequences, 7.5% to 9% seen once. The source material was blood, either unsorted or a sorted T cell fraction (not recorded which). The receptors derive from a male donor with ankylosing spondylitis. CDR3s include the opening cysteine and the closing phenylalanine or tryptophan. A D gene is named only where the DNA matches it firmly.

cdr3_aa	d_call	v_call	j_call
CASSLTRGDVRLSRQSEQYF	NA	TRBV6-2/TRBV6-3	TRBJ2-7
CASSQRTWFENTEAFF	NA	TRBV13	TRBJ1-1
CASSWGPAGELFF	NA	TRBV11-3	TRBJ2-2
CASSFNRGSAEAFF	TRBD1	TRBV5-6	TRBJ1-1
CASSGDTGELFF	NA	TRBV28	TRBJ2-2
CASSQEQRGLYEQYF	TRBD2	TRBV4-1	TRBJ2-7
CASSLAGLGSLRYEQYF	TRBD2	TRBV7-2	TRBJ2-7
CASSRRLAGQNEQFF	TRBD2	TRBV5-6	TRBJ2-1
CASSYSRFEQYF	NA	TRBV6-2/TRBV6-3	TRBJ2-7
CASSLPGTGNEQYF	TRBD1	TRBV5-1	TRBJ2-7
CASSVDRGPLHF	NA	TRBV9	TRBJ1-6
CATRDTTGQPQHF	NA	TRBV6-2/TRBV6-3	TRBJ1-5
CASRLAVGTDTQYF	NA	TRBV7-2	TRBJ2-3
CASARRGQGESPLHF	TRBD1	TRBV6-1	TRBJ1-6
CSVNGQFGTFF	NA	TRBV29-1	TRBJ1-1
CASSPGLARTDTQYF	TRBD2	TRBV5-1	TRBJ2-3
CASSLVLAGLYEQYF	TRBD2	TRBV7-2	TRBJ2-7
CASRAGAGDSPLHF	NA	TRBV19	TRBJ1-6
CASIGGGNEQFF	TRBD2	TRBV5-1	TRBJ2-1
CASSQLTSGNTDTQYF	TRBD2	TRBV5-1	TRBJ2-3
CASSGRGGGSYNEQFF	TRBD2	TRBV7-8	TRBJ2-1
CSVLTGGYEQYF	TRBD1	TRBV29-1	TRBJ2-7
CASSSTTGAGNYGYTF	TRBD1	TRBV11-2	TRBJ1-2
CASSFGWEAYTGELFF	NA	TRBV5-1	TRBJ2-2